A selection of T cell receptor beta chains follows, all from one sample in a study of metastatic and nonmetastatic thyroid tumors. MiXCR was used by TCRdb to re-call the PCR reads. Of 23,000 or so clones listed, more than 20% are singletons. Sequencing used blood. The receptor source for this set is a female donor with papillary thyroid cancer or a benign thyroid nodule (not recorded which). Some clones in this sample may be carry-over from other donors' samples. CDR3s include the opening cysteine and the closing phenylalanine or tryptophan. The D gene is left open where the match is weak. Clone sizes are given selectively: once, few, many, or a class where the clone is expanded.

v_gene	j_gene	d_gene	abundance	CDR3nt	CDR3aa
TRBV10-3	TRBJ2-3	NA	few	TGTGCCATCAGCAAAGAGAGAGAGACCTCAGATACGCAGTATTTT	CAISKERETSDTQYF
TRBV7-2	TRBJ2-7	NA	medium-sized	TGTGCCAGCAGCACGCCACACGGCGGCGAGCAGTACTTC	CASSTPHGGEQYF
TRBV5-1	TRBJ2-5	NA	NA	TGCGCCAGCAACTTGCTAGGGGCAAGGGGAGAGACCCAGTGCTTC	CASNLLGARGETQCF
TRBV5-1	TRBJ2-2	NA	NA	TGCGCCAGCAGCTTGGTCCGGGCTGGAGCCGGGGAGCCGTTTTTT	CASSLVRAGAGEPFF
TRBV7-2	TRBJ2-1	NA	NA	TGTGCCAGCAGCTTAGCGGGTCTATACTCAGTCTACAATGAGCAGTTCTTC	CASSLAGLYSVYNEQFF
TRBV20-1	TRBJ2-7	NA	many	TGCAGTGCTAAAACGGAGCTTACCTACGAGCAGTACTTC	CSAKTELTYEQYF
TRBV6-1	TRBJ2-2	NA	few	TGTGCCAGCAGTTGGCGGGGCGCGACCCGGACCGTGGAGCTGTTTTTT	CASSWRGATRTVELFF
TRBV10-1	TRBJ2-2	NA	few	TGCGCCAGCAGTGAGGGGTGTAACACCGGGCAGCTGTTTTTT	CASSEGCNTGQLFF
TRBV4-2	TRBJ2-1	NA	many	TGTGCCAGCAGCCAAGCGGAGGACCTGTACAATGAGCAGTTCTTC	CASSQAEDLYNEQFF
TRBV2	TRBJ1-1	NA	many	TGTGCCAGCAGTGAGAACTTGAACACTGAAGCTTTCTTT	CASSENLNTEAFF
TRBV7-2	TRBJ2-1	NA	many	TGTGCCAGCAGCTTATATCAGGGACTTTACAATGAGCAGTTCTTC	CASSLYQGLYNEQFF
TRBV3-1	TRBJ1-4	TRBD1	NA	TGTGCCAGCAGCCAAGTCCCCTCACAGGGGGTAAAGGAAAAACTGTTTTTT	CASSQVPSQGVKEKLFF
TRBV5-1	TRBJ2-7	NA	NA	TGCGCCAGCAGCTTGGTTCCGGGGCTGGGCTACGAGCAGTACTTC	CASSLVPGLGYEQYF
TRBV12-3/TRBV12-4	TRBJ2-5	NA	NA	TGTGCCAGCAGTTTAGACGGGGGGCAAGATACTCAGTACTTC	CASSLDGGQDTQYF
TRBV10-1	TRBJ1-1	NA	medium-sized	TGCGCCAGCAGAGGGGCCGCTGAAGCTTTCTTT	CASRGAAEAFF
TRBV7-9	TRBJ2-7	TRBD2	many	TGTGCCAGCAGCCGGGGGACTAGCGGGAGTAGAGAGCAGTACTTC	CASSRGTSGSREQYF
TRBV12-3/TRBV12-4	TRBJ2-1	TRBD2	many	TGTGCCAGCAGTCATGGGCTAGCGGCCCACAATGAGCAGTTCTTC	CASSHGLAAHNEQFF
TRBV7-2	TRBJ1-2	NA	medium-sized	TGTGCCAGCAGCTTAGGCCTCTACTATGGCTACACCTTC	CASSLGLYYGYTF
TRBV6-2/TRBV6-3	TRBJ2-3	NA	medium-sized	TGTGCCAGCAGTTCCCGGGGGGCACCAGATACGCAGTATTTT	CASSSRGAPDTQYF
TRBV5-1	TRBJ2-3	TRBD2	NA	TGCGCCAGCATCATAGCGGGAGGTGGCACAGATACGCAGTATTTT	CASIIAGGGTDTQYF